The rows below give T cell receptor beta chains drawn from one sample of a study of T cells expressing NK-cell markers. Reprocessing the 5' RACE reads, TCRdb reports a single entry for every CDR3 protein and omits DNA. This listing includes about 550,000 distinct CDR3 sequences. The sample comprised blood T cells: a sorted CD56 or NKG2C T cell subset, CD4+ or CD8+ T cells, or bulk PBMC T cells (not recorded which). These receptors were obtained from a man between 18 and 35 years old in good health. The CDR3 runs from the conserved cysteine through the conserved F or W. Fields, in order: J gene, V gene, CDR3 protein.

>TRBJ2-1|TRBV15
CATSRLTGTSSEQFF
>TRBJ1-1|TRBV28
CASSQTGGGTEAFF
>TRBJ2-1|TRBV10-3
CAISESLEQFF
>TRBJ2-3|TRBV11-2
CASSFNAGLTDTQYF
>TRBJ2-1|TRBV6-1
CASSPPRRERSNEQFF
>TRBJ2-2|TRBV12-3/TRBV12-4
CASSPSSGTNTGELFF
>TRBJ2-1|TRBV25-1
CASSARQGEINEQFF
>TRBJ2-3|TRBV4-1
CASNDPGGRTDTQYF
>TRBJ2-1|TRBV10-3
CAISEAPRESDEQFF
>TRBJ2-7|TRBV7-9
CASSLDREEDEQYF
>TRBJ1-4|TRBV6-5
CASSYSFLGLNEKLFF
>TRBJ2-3|TRBV29-1
CSVEFLAGRPDTQYF
>TRBJ1-5|TRBV7-2
CASSSNRAGVNQPQHF
>TRBJ2-7|TRBV29-1
CSVAGRVSTKQYF
>TRBJ2-3|TRBV2
CASRDGLAGGPRDTQYF
>TRBJ1-2|TRBV7-9
CASSLVRNGYTF
>TRBJ2-4|TRBV5-3
CARRRAGAKNIQYF
>TRBJ2-4|TRBV25-1
CASKGVRKNIQYF
>TRBJ2-7|TRBV7-2
CASSVSSSGGIKQYF
>TRBJ1-3|TRBV10-3
CANGPGNTIYF
>TRBJ2-1|TRBV29-1
CSVPQGPRPFF
>TRBJ2-1|TRBV18
CASSPPQGLKQFF
>TRBJ2-7|TRBV29-1
CSAGTGGYEQYF
>TRBJ2-2|TRBV12-3/TRBV12-4
CASSTGTSGINTGELFF
>TRBJ1-1|TRBV27
CASSLKATWGEAFF
>TRBJ2-1|TRBV6-5
CASSHSGTSGVYNEQFF
>TRBJ2-1|TRBV30
CAWTTTGTGNAEQFF
>TRBJ2-1|TRBV24-1
CATSDSSGEQFF